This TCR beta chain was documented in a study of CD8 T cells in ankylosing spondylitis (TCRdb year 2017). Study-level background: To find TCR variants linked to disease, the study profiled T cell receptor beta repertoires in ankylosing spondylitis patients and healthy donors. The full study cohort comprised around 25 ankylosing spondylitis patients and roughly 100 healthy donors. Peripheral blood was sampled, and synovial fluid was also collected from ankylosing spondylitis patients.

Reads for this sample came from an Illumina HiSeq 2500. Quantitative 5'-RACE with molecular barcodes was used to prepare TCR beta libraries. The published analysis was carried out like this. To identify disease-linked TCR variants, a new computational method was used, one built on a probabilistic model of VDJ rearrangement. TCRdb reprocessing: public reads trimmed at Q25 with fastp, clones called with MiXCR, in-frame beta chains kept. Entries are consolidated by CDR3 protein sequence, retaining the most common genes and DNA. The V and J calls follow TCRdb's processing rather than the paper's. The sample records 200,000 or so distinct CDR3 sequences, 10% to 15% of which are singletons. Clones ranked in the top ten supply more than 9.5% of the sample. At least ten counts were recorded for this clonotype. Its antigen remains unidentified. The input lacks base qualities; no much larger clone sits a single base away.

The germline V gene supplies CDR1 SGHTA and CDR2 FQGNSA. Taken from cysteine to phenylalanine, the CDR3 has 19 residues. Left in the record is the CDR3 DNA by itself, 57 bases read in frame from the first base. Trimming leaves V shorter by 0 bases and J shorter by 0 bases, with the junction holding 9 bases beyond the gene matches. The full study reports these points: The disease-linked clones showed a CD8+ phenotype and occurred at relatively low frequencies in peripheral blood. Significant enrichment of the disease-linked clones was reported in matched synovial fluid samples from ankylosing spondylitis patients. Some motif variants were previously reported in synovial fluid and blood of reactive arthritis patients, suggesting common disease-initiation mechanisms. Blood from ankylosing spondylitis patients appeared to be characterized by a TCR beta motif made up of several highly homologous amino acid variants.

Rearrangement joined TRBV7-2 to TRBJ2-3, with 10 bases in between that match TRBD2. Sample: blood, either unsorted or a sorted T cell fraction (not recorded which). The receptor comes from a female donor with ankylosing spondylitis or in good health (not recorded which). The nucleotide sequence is TGTGCCAGCAGCTTAGCGGTAGCGGGAGGTCCACCTAGCACAGATACGCAGTATTTT. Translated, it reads CASSLAVAGGPPSTDTQYF.